This is a list of T cell receptor beta chains from one sample in a study of blood T cell repertoires in COVID-19. Assay used: immunoSEQ multiplex PCR; TCRdb lists only in-frame clones, some missing. The sample contains approximately 170,000 clones, approximately 90% of which appear only once. Sample: peripheral blood. The source of these receptors is a woman aged 80 or over in a cohort sampled during active or convalescent COVID-19. CDR3s include the opening cysteine and the closing phenylalanine or tryptophan.

v_call: TRBV6-1; j_call: TRBJ1-1; cdr3_aa: CASSEFKAFF
v_call: TRBV7-8; j_call: TRBJ1-5; cdr3_aa: CASSLEDGQSNQPQHF
v_call: TRBV11-2; j_call: TRBJ1-1; cdr3_aa: CASSLQGQLNTEAFF
v_call: TRBV6-5; j_call: TRBJ1-3; cdr3_aa: CASGQISGNTIYF
v_call: TRBV5-1; j_call: TRBJ1-3; cdr3_aa: CASSLAGSQAGNTIYF
v_call: TRBV5-1; j_call: TRBJ2-3; cdr3_aa: CASSLLAGDTQYF
v_call: TRBV15; j_call: TRBJ1-5; cdr3_aa: CATSRGGASNQPQHF
v_call: TRBV2; j_call: TRBJ2-1; cdr3_aa: CASSEGLAGAQHEQFF
v_call: TRBV19; j_call: TRBJ2-6; cdr3_aa: CASSISSSGANVLTF
v_call: TRBV5-1; j_call: TRBJ1-2; cdr3_aa: CASSLGSAGGYGYTF
v_call: TRBV21-1; j_call: TRBJ2-5; cdr3_aa: CASSKAEGAEGETQYF
v_call: TRBV6-5; j_call: TRBJ1-3; cdr3_aa: CASINRAYLEDTIYF
v_call: TRBV19; j_call: TRBJ2-7; cdr3_aa: CASSITGPYEQYF
v_call: TRBV5-1; j_call: TRBJ2-5; cdr3_aa: CASSLVSEAGETQYF
v_call: TRBV24-1; j_call: TRBJ2-5; cdr3_aa: CATNLAGSASGLTSETQYF
v_call: TRBV19; j_call: TRBJ1-1; cdr3_aa: CASKRSLNTEAFF
v_call: TRBV5-6; j_call: TRBJ2-1; cdr3_aa: CASSQPRQGFENEQFF
v_call: TRBV10-1; j_call: TRBJ2-2; cdr3_aa: CASSDGLAGRNTGELFF
v_call: TRBV4-1; j_call: TRBJ1-1; cdr3_aa: CASSRYIANTEAFF
v_call: TRBV3-1/TRBV3-2; j_call: TRBJ2-2; cdr3_aa: CASSPQRSGELFF
v_call: TRBV10-1; j_call: TRBJ2-2; cdr3_aa: CASSMRGRENGELFF